These T cell receptor beta chains were read from a single sample in a study of Ad26.COV2.S vaccination and SARS-CoV-2 variants. Sequencing was performed with immunoSEQ multiplex PCR; in TCRdb, only in-frame clones are kept and a portion is missing. The data hold 350,000 to 400,000 clones, with 88% observed a single time. The input for sequencing was peripheral blood, taken in a trial of Ad26.COV2.S vaccine versus placebo. These receptors came from a person aged 18 to 59 who received the Ad26.COV2.S COVID-19 vaccine or a placebo. Both conserved end residues are part of each CDR3. Fields, in order: clone size, CDR3 length, D gene, J gene, V gene, CDR3 protein, CDR3 DNA. D genes are given only for firm matches. Expanded clones get a size class; other rows say once, few or many, or leave the size out.

clone size: .; CDR3 length: 18; D gene: .; J gene: TRBJ1-2; V gene: TRBV5-6; CDR3 protein: CASSFLEGTDRTYYGYTF; CDR3 DNA: TGTGCCAGCAGCTTTTTGGAGGGGACGGACAGAACTTACTATGGCTACACCTTC
clone size: .; CDR3 length: 15; D gene: .; J gene: TRBJ2-6; V gene: TRBV4-1; CDR3 protein: CASSEGDAGANVLTF; CDR3 DNA: TGCGCCAGCAGCGAAGGTGACGCTGGGGCCAACGTCCTGACTTTC
clone size: .; CDR3 length: 15; D gene: TRBD1; J gene: TRBJ1-2; V gene: TRBV3-1/TRBV3-2; CDR3 protein: CASSQQGASGYGYTF; CDR3 DNA: TGTGCCAGCAGCCAGCAGGGGGCCTCGGGGTATGGCTACACCTTC
clone size: .; CDR3 length: 13; D gene: .; J gene: TRBJ2-3; V gene: TRBV10-2; CDR3 protein: CASTPVSTDTQYF; CDR3 DNA: TGCGCCAGCACCCCAGTCAGCACAGATACGCAGTATTTT
clone size: .; CDR3 length: 14; D gene: .; J gene: TRBJ2-7; V gene: TRBV6-5; CDR3 protein: CASRDVLDNYEQYF; CDR3 DNA: TGTGCCAGCAGGGATGTTCTCGATAACTACGAGCAGTACTTC
clone size: many; CDR3 length: 14; D gene: .; J gene: TRBJ1-4; V gene: TRBV5-6; CDR3 protein: CASSFLQSGEKLFF; CDR3 DNA: TGTGCCAGCAGCTTTTTGCAGAGCGGAGAAAAACTGTTTTTT
clone size: .; CDR3 length: 12; D gene: .; J gene: TRBJ1-6; V gene: TRBV29-1; CDR3 protein: CSQGSYNSPLHF; CDR3 DNA: TGCAGCCAGGGGTCCTATAATTCACCCCTCCACTTT
clone size: .; CDR3 length: 14; D gene: TRBD2; J gene: TRBJ2-7; V gene: TRBV30; CDR3 protein: CAWSGSGGSYEQYF; CDR3 DNA: TGTGCCTGGAGTGGTAGCGGGGGGTCCTACGAGCAGTACTTC
clone size: few; CDR3 length: 17; D gene: TRBD1; J gene: TRBJ2-7; V gene: TRBV4-1; CDR3 protein: CASSQETPGQGAGEQYF; CDR3 DNA: TGCGCCAGCAGCCAAGAAACCCCTGGACAGGGAGCGGGCGAGCAGTACTTC
clone size: .; CDR3 length: 15; D gene: TRBD1; J gene: TRBJ1-1; V gene: TRBV5-1; CDR3 protein: CASSLRGQPNTEAFF; CDR3 DNA: TGCGCCAGCAGCTTGAGGGGACAGCCGAACACTGAAGCTTTCTTT
clone size: .; CDR3 length: 13; D gene: TRBD1; J gene: TRBJ2-5; V gene: TRBV2; CDR3 protein: CASTWDRQETQYF; CDR3 DNA: TGTGCCAGCACTTGGGACAGACAAGAGACCCAGTACTTC
clone size: .; CDR3 length: 17; D gene: TRBD1; J gene: TRBJ1-5; V gene: TRBV5-1; CDR3 protein: CASSPGTGGSGNQPQHF; CDR3 DNA: TGCGCCAGCAGCCCGGGGACAGGGGGCTCGGGGAATCAGCCCCAGCATTTT
clone size: .; CDR3 length: 13; D gene: .; J gene: TRBJ1-6; V gene: TRBV5-6; CDR3 protein: CASPPRGNSPLHF; CDR3 DNA: TGTGCCAGCCCCCCCCGGGGGAATTCACCCCTCCACTTT
clone size: .; CDR3 length: 14; D gene: .; J gene: TRBJ2-7; V gene: TRBV27; CDR3 protein: CASSWTGPSYEQYF; CDR3 DNA: TGTGCCAGCAGTTGGACTGGACCCTCCTACGAGCAGTACTTC
clone size: .; CDR3 length: 13; D gene: .; J gene: TRBJ1-3; V gene: TRBV7-2; CDR3 protein: CASSLQGGNTIYF; CDR3 DNA: TGTGCCAGCAGCTTGCAAGGGGGAAACACCATATATTTT
clone size: .; CDR3 length: 14; D gene: .; J gene: TRBJ2-3; V gene: TRBV15; CDR3 protein: CATSSGPPVDTQYF; CDR3 DNA: TGTGCCACCAGCAGTGGACCCCCGGTAGATACGCAGTATTTT
clone size: few; CDR3 length: 13; D gene: .; J gene: TRBJ1-5; V gene: TRBV6-6; CDR3 protein: CASRDSWVGPQHF; CDR3 DNA: TGTGCCAGTAGAGACAGTTGGGTGGGGCCCCAGCATTTT
clone size: .; CDR3 length: 12; D gene: .; J gene: TRBJ1-2; V gene: TRBV29-1; CDR3 protein: CSVEEIHYGYTF; CDR3 DNA: TGCAGCGTTGAAGAGATCCACTATGGCTACACCTTC
clone size: few; CDR3 length: 21; D gene: .; J gene: TRBJ1-5; V gene: TRBV7-8; CDR3 protein: CASSLALRGSNSASFNQPQHF; CDR3 DNA: TGTGCCAGCAGCTTAGCGCTGAGAGGGTCCAATTCGGCCTCCTTTAATCAGCCCCAGCATTTT
clone size: .; CDR3 length: 13; D gene: .; J gene: TRBJ1-1; V gene: TRBV7-2; CDR3 protein: CASSLGKKTEAFF; CDR3 DNA: TGTGCCAGCAGCTTAGGAAAGAAGACAGAAGCTTTCTTT
clone size: .; CDR3 length: 14; D gene: .; J gene: TRBJ1-1; V gene: TRBV2; CDR3 protein: CASSETQMNTEAFF; CDR3 DNA: TGTGCCAGCAGTGAAACCCAAATGAACACTGAAGCTTTCTTT
clone size: .; CDR3 length: 15; D gene: TRBD2; J gene: TRBJ2-2; V gene: TRBV7-9; CDR3 protein: CASGERGADTGELFF; CDR3 DNA: TGTGCCAGCGGCGAGCGGGGGGCCGATACCGGGGAGCTGTTTTTT
clone size: .; CDR3 length: 13; D gene: .; J gene: TRBJ1-1; V gene: TRBV21-1; CDR3 protein: CASSKVVNTEAFF; CDR3 DNA: TGTGCCAGCAGCAAGGTTGTGAACACTGAAGCTTTCTTT
clone size: .; CDR3 length: 14; D gene: .; J gene: TRBJ1-3; V gene: TRBV5-4; CDR3 protein: CASSAEGTGNTIYF; CDR3 DNA: TGTGCCAGCAGCGCTGAAGGGACGGGAAACACCATATATTTT
clone size: once; CDR3 length: 15; D gene: TRBD1; J gene: TRBJ2-2; V gene: TRBV2; CDR3 protein: CASSPQGRNTGELFF; CDR3 DNA: TGTGCCAGCAGCCCACAGGGGAGAAACACCGGGGAGCTGTTTTTT
clone size: .; CDR3 length: 14; D gene: .; J gene: TRBJ2-2; V gene: TRBV2; CDR3 protein: CASSKEQNTGELFF; CDR3 DNA: TGTGCCAGCAGTAAAGAACAGAACACCGGGGAGCTGTTTTTT
clone size: once; CDR3 length: 15; D gene: TRBD1; J gene: TRBJ1-2; V gene: TRBV3-1/TRBV3-2; CDR3 protein: CASSQEMGRGGGYTF; CDR3 DNA: TGTGCCAGCAGCCAAGAAATGGGCAGGGGGGGAGGCTACACCTTC
clone size: .; CDR3 length: 12; D gene: .; J gene: TRBJ1-2; V gene: TRBV9; CDR3 protein: CASRDRLFGYTF; CDR3 DNA: TGTGCTTCGAGGGACCGACTTTTTGGCTACACCTTC
clone size: .; CDR3 length: 12; D gene: .; J gene: TRBJ1-2; V gene: TRBV19; CDR3 protein: CASIGAADGYTF; CDR3 DNA: TGTGCCAGTATAGGGGCGGCTGATGGCTACACCTTC
clone size: .; CDR3 length: 15; D gene: .; J gene: TRBJ1-5; V gene: TRBV4-1; CDR3 protein: CASSPGVGGIQPQHF; CDR3 DNA: TGCGCCAGCAGCCCAGGGGTAGGCGGGATTCAGCCCCAGCATTTT
clone size: .; CDR3 length: 15; D gene: .; J gene: TRBJ1-2; V gene: TRBV4-1; CDR3 protein: CASSQDRGGNYGYTF; CDR3 DNA: TGCGCCAGCAGCCAAGATCGGGGGGGGAACTATGGCTACACCTTC
clone size: .; CDR3 length: 15; D gene: TRBD1; J gene: TRBJ1-4; V gene: TRBV5-6; CDR3 protein: CARDREVREWEKLFF; CDR3 DNA: TGTGCCAGGGACAGGGAGGTCCGGGAGTGGGAAAAACTGTTTTTT
clone size: .; CDR3 length: 13; D gene: .; J gene: TRBJ1-1; V gene: TRBV14; CDR3 protein: CASSQVQIGEAFF; CDR3 DNA: TGTGCCAGCAGCCAAGTTCAGATTGGTGAAGCTTTCTTT
clone size: .; CDR3 length: 15; D gene: TRBD2; J gene: TRBJ2-7; V gene: TRBV5-1; CDR3 protein: CASSLMGLGSYEQYF; CDR3 DNA: TGCGCCAGCAGCTTGATGGGACTAGGGTCCTACGAGCAGTACTTC
clone size: .; CDR3 length: 14; D gene: TRBD1; J gene: TRBJ1-5; V gene: TRBV6-2/TRBV6-3; CDR3 protein: CASSHRGLVQPQHF; CDR3 DNA: TGTGCCAGCAGTCACAGGGGGCTCGTTCAGCCCCAGCATTTT
clone size: .; CDR3 length: 16; D gene: .; J gene: TRBJ1-6; V gene: TRBV7-8; CDR3 protein: CASSLNKAAPSSPLHF; CDR3 DNA: TGTGCCAGCAGCTTAAATAAAGCAGCCCCCTCGTCACCCCTCCACTTT
clone size: few; CDR3 length: 13; D gene: .; J gene: TRBJ1-4; V gene: TRBV2; CDR3 protein: CASSPGQQFHLFF; CDR3 DNA: TGTGCCAGCAGCCCAGGACAGCAGTTCCACCTGTTTTTT
clone size: once; CDR3 length: 15; D gene: .; J gene: TRBJ1-5; V gene: TRBV7-8; CDR3 protein: CASSLRAGSGEPQHF; CDR3 DNA: TGTGCCAGCAGCTTAAGGGCGGGGTCGGGGGAGCCCCAGCATTTT
clone size: .; CDR3 length: 14; D gene: TRBD2; J gene: TRBJ2-1; V gene: TRBV9; CDR3 protein: CASSEGLAGDKQFF; CDR3 DNA: TGTGCCAGCAGCGAGGGACTAGCGGGGGATAAGCAGTTCTTC
clone size: .; CDR3 length: 13; D gene: .; J gene: TRBJ1-1; V gene: TRBV6-6; CDR3 protein: CASSLKGSTEAFF; CDR3 DNA: TGTGCCAGCAGTTTGAAGGGAAGCACTGAAGCTTTCTTT
clone size: .; CDR3 length: 14; D gene: .; J gene: TRBJ2-5; V gene: TRBV6-5; CDR3 protein: CASSYSALVGTQYF; CDR3 DNA: TGTGCCAGCAGTTACTCGGCTTTAGTGGGGACCCAGTACTTC
clone size: .; CDR3 length: 12; D gene: .; J gene: TRBJ2-7; V gene: TRBV5-1; CDR3 protein: CASSLTEYEQYF; CDR3 DNA: TGCGCCAGCAGCTTGACAGAATACGAGCAGTACTTC
clone size: .; CDR3 length: 17; D gene: .; J gene: TRBJ1-2; V gene: TRBV12-5; CDR3 protein: CASGLVLAGVLTYGYTF; CDR3 DNA: TGTGCTAGTGGTTTGGTACTGGCAGGGGTCTTAACGTATGGCTACACCTTC
clone size: .; CDR3 length: 17; D gene: .; J gene: TRBJ2-7; V gene: TRBV18; CDR3 protein: CASSPFMRGGTGAEQYF; CDR3 DNA: TGTGCCAGCTCACCCTTCATGCGGGGTGGAACCGGAGCAGAGCAGTACTTC
clone size: once; CDR3 length: 14; D gene: .; J gene: TRBJ2-1; V gene: TRBV11-2; CDR3 protein: CASSWGDTYNEQFF; CDR3 DNA: TGTGCCAGCAGCTGGGGGGATACCTACAATGAGCAGTTCTTC
clone size: .; CDR3 length: 17; D gene: TRBD1; J gene: TRBJ1-6; V gene: TRBV5-5; CDR3 protein: CASSTQPGQDLNSPLHF; CDR3 DNA: TGTGCCAGCAGCACTCAGCCGGGACAGGATTTGAATTCACCCCTCCACTTT
clone size: .; CDR3 length: 14; D gene: TRBD2; J gene: TRBJ2-1; V gene: TRBV27; CDR3 protein: CASFRGGHNNEQFF; CDR3 DNA: TGTGCCAGCTTCCGGGGGGGCCACAACAATGAGCAGTTCTTC
clone size: .; CDR3 length: 14; D gene: .; J gene: TRBJ2-5; V gene: TRBV5-1; CDR3 protein: CASSATGSTETQYF; CDR3 DNA: TGCGCCAGCAGCGCAACAGGGAGTACGGAGACCCAGTACTTC
clone size: .; CDR3 length: 12; D gene: .; J gene: TRBJ2-7; V gene: TRBV6-4; CDR3 protein: CASSDSTGEQYF; CDR3 DNA: TGTGCCAGCAGTGACTCGACGGGCGAGCAGTACTTC
clone size: .; CDR3 length: 14; D gene: .; J gene: TRBJ1-3; V gene: TRBV7-2; CDR3 protein: CASSFKGTGNTIYF; CDR3 DNA: TGTGCCAGCAGCTTTAAGGGAACGGGAAACACCATATATTTT
clone size: .; CDR3 length: 11; D gene: .; J gene: TRBJ2-7; V gene: TRBV25-1; CDR3 protein: CASREVDEQYF; CDR3 DNA: TGTGCCAGCAGGGAAGTCGACGAGCAGTACTTC